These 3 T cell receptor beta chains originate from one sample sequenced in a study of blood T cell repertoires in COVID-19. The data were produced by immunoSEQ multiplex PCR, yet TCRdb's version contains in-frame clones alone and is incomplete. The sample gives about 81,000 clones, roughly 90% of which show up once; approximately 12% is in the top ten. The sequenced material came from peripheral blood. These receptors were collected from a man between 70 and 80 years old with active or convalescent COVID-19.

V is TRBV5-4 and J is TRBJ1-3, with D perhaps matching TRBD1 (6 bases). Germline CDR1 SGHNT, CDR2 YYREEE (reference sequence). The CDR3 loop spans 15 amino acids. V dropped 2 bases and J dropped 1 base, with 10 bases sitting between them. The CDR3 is CASSLQTGSGNTIYF. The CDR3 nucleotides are TGTGCCAGCAGCTTACAGACAGGATCTGGAAACACCATATATTTT.

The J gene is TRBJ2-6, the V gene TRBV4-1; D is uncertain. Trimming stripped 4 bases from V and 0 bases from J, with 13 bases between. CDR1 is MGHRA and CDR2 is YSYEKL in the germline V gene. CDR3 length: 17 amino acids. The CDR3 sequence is CASSLHILNSGANVLTF. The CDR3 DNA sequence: TGCGCCAGCAGCCTGCATATACTCAACTCTGGGGCCAACGTCCTGACTTTC.

CDR3 amino acids: CASSEVAGASYEQYF. In DNA form, the CDR3 reads TGCGCCAGCAGCGAGGTAGCGGGGGCTTCCTACGAGCAGTACTTC. The V gene is TRBV5-1, the J gene TRBJ2-7; TRBD2 matches 9 bases. The CDR3 length is 15 residues. V gave up 4 bases and J gave up 1 base; unmatched junction bases: 6. CDR1 SGHRS and CDR2 YFSETQ come from the germline V gene.